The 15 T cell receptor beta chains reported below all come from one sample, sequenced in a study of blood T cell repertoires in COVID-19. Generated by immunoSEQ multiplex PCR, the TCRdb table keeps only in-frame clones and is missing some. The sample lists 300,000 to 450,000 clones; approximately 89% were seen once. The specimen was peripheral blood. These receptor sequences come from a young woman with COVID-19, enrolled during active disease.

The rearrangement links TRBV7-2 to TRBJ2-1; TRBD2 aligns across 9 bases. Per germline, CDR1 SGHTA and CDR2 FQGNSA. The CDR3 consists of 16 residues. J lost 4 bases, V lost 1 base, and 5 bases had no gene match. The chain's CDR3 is CASSLEEREVYNEQFF. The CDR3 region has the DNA TGTGCCAGCAGCTTAGAGGAGCGGGAGGTTTACAATGAGCAGTTCTTC.

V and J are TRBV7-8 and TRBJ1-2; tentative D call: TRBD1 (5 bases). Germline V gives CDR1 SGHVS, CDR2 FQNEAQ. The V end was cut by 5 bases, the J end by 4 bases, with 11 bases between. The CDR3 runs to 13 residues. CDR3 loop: CASSQGQGYGYTF. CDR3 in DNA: TGTGCCAGCAGCCAAGGGCAGGGCTATGGCTACACCTTC.

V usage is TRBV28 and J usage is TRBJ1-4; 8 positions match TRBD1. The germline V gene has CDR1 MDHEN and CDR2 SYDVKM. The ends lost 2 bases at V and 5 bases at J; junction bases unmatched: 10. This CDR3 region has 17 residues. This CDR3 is CASSLKGPDRANEKLFF. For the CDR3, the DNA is TGTGCCAGCAGTTTAAAAGGCCCGGACAGGGCGAATGAAAAACTGTTTTTT.

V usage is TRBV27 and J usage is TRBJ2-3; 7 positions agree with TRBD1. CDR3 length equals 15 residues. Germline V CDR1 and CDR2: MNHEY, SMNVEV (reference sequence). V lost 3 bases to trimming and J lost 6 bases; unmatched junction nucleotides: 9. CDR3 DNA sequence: TGTGCCAGCAGTTTCCGACAGGGTCTCCAGGATACGCAGTATTTT. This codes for CASSFRQGLQDTQYF.

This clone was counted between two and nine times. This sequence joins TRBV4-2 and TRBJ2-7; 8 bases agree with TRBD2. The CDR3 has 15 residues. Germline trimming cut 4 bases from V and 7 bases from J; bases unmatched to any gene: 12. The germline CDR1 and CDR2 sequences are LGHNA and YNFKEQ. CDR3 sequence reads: CASSLGSGMEIEQYF. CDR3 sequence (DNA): TGTGCCAGCAGCCTGGGTAGCGGGATGGAGATAGAGCAGTACTTC.

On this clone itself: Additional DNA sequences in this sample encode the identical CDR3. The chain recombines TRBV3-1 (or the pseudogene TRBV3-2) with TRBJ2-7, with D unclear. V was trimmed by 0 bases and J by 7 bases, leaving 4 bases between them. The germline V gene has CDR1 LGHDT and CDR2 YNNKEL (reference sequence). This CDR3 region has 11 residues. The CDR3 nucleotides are TGTGCCAGCAGCCAAGAGCGGGAGCAGTACTTC. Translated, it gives CASSQEREQYF.

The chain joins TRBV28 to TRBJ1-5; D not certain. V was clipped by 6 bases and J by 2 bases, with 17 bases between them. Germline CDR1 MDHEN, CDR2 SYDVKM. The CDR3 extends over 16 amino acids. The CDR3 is CASSPEAGIRNQPQHF. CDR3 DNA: TGTGCCAGCAGCCCTGAGGCGGGGATACGCAATCAGCCCCAGCATTTT.

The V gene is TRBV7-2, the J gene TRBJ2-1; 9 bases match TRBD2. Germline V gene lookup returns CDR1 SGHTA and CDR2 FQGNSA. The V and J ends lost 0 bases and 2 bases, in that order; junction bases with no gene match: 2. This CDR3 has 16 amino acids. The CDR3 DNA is TGTGCCAGCAGCTTAGCGGTAGCGGGGGCCTACAATGAGCAGTTCTTC. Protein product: CASSLAVAGAYNEQFF.

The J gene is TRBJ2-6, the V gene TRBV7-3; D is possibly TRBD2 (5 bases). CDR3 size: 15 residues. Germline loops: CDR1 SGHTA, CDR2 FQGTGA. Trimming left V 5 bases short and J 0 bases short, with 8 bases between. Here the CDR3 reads CASSRTFSGANVLTF. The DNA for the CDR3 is TGTGCCAGCAGCCGGACTTTCTCTGGGGCCAACGTCCTGACTTTC.

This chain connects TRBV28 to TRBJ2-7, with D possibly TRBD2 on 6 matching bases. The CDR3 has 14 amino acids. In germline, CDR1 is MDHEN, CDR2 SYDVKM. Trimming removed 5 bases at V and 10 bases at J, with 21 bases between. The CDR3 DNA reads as TGTGCCAGCAGTGCCGCGGGAAAAAAAAGAGATCAGTACTTC. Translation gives CASSAAGKKRDQYF.

The CDR3 loop is CSASGTGYGYTF. The CDR3 DNA reads as TGCAGTGCTAGTGGGACTGGCTATGGCTACACCTTC. The chain combines TRBV20-1 with TRBJ1-2; perhaps TRBD1 as D (5 bases). Trimming took off 3 bases at V and 4 bases at J, with 9 bases between the two ends. The germline CDR1 and CDR2 sequences are DFQATT and SNEGSKA (reference sequence). This CDR3 is 12 amino acids long.

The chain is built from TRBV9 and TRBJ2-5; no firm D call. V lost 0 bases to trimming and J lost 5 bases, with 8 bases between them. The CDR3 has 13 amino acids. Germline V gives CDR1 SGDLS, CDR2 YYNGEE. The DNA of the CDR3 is TGTGCCAGCAGCGTAGGACCCGGGGAGACCCAGTACTTC. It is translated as CASSVGPGETQYF. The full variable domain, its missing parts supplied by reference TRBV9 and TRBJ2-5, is DSGVTQTPKHLITATGQRVTLRCSPRSGDLSVYWYQQSLDQGLQFLIQYYNGEERAKGNILERFSAQQFPDLHSELNLSSLELGDSALYFCASSVGPGETQYFGPGTRLLVL.

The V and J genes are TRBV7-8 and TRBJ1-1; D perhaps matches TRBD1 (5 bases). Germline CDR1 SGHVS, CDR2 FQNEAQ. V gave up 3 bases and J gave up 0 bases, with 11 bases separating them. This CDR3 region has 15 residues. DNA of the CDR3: TGTGCCAGCAGCTTGTTGGGGGGGGTGAACACTGAAGCTTTCTTT. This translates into CASSLLGGVNTEAFF.

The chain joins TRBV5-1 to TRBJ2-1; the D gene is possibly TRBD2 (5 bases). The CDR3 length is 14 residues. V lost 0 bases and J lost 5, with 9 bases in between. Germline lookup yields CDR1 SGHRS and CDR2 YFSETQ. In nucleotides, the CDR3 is TGCGCCAGCAGCTTGGACGGGAATAACAATGAGCAGTTCTTC. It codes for CASSLDGNNNEQFF. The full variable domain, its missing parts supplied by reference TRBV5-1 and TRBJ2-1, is KAGVTQTPRYLIKTRGQQVTLSCSPISGHRSVSWYQQTPGQGLQFLFEYFSETQRNKGNFPGRFSGRQFSNSRSEMNVSTLELGDSALYLCASSLDGNNNEQFFGPGTRLTVL.

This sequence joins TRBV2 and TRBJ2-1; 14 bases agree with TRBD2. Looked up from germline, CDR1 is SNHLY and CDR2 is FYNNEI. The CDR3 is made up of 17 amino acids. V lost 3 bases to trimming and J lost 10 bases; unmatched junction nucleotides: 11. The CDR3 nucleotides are TGTGCCAGCAGTGATGGGCGTAGTGGACTAGCGGGAGGAGAGCAGTTCTTC. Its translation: CASSDGRSGLAGGEQFF.